This T cell receptor (beta chain) originates from a study of cytomegalovirus exposure and HLA in healthy donors. The study, taken as a whole, reports: Associated with cytomegalovirus, according to the listing, were 150 to 200 TCR beta chains. Despite most TCR sequences being rare, some public TCRs occurred in many donors.

Some clones are missing from TCRdb's copy, which holds only in-frame ones; the method was immunoSEQ multiplex PCR. The data contain about 140,000 clones, more than 75% of them singletons. Remarks on this clone: Its antigen remains unknown.

The CDR3 is 15 residues long. Germline CDR1 SGHTA, CDR2 FQGTGA. Trimming removed 3 bases from V and 4 bases from J, with 15 bases in between. The gene calls are TRBV7-3 and TRBJ2-5, with D possibly matching TRBD2 (5 bases). The TCR comes from a man aged 18 to 29 in good health and CMV-seropositive. Sequencing input: PBMCs. The CDR3 DNA reads TGTGCCAGCAGCTTCCGTCCGGAGGCCGGAGAGACCCAGTACTTC. It translates to CASSFRPEAGETQYF.